Presented here are 20 T cell receptor beta chains from one specimen sequenced in a study of blood T cell repertoires in COVID-19 (dated by TCRdb to about 2020). Libraries were built with the immunoSEQ multiplex PCR assay. The immuneACCESS repertoire file appears here via TCRdb, limited to in-frame rearrangements. These files lack a portion of the clones; in checked studies, under half of the deficit traces to unresolved V genes, and the cause of the others is not known. The sample records a few hundred thousand clones, about nine tenths of which are singletons. The leading ten clones occupy over 1.5% of the sample. The source material was PBMCs or T cells enriched from blood (not recorded which). These receptor sequences come from a middle-aged man who had recovered from COVID-19.

J is TRBJ1-1 and V is TRBV4-2, with a tentative D call TRBD1 (5 bases). The CDR3 loop spans 15 amino acids. Looked up from germline, CDR1 is LGHNA and CDR2 is YNFKEQ. V was pared by 1 base and J by 4 bases, with 13 bases between. Here the CDR3 DNA reads TGTGCCAGCAGCCAAGCAACAGGTGTGTCCACTGAAGCTTTCTTT. Translated, it gives CASSQATGVSTEAFF.

This chain links TRBV6-4 with TRBJ1-1; tentative D call: TRBD1 (6 bases). From germline, CDR1 is MRHNA and CDR2 SNTAGT. This CDR3 is 15 amino acids long. Deletions cut 0 bases from V and 1 base from J, with 9 bases between. In nucleotides, the CDR3 is TGTGCCAGCAGTGACTCGCCGGACAGGAACACTGAAGCTTTCTTT. This codes for CASSDSPDRNTEAFF.

The chain links TRBV3-1 (or the pseudogene TRBV3-2) to TRBJ1-2, with D hard to call. Trimming cost V 3 bases and J 3 bases, with 11 bases left between them. This CDR3 has 14 residues. From germline, CDR1 is LGHDT and CDR2 YNNKEL (reference sequence). CDR3 nucleotide sequence: TGTGCCAGCAGCCACGCGGGCCACGACTATGGCTACACCTTC. It codes for CASSHAGHDYGYTF.

The V and J genes are TRBV28 and TRBJ1-4; 9 bases fit TRBD1. The CDR3 is made up of 15 amino acids. The V segment lost 5 bases and the J segment 4 bases; nucleotides outside the gene matches: 5. Germline V gene data show CDR1 as MDHEN and CDR2 as SYDVKM. This chain's CDR3 is CASSTGGGNNEKLFF. CDR3 coding DNA: TGTGCCAGCAGTACAGGGGGCGGTAATAATGAAAAACTGTTTTTT.

The gene calls are TRBV9 and TRBJ2-1, with TRBD2 identical over 8 bases. Germline V gene lookup returns CDR1 SGDLS and CDR2 YYNGEE. The CDR3 is made up of 15 amino acids. The V gene end was trimmed by 5 bases and the J gene end by 0 bases; junction bases not matched to a gene: 4. The CDR3 DNA reads as TGTGCCAGCAGACCCGGGACTAGCTCCTACAATGAGCAGTTCTTC. Encoded protein: CASRPGTSSYNEQFF.

The chain couples TRBV7-2 to TRBJ1-4; 9 nucleotides line up with TRBD1. The CDR3 runs to 15 residues. With V trimmed by 6 bases and J by 7 bases, 9 bases remained unmatched. Germline-derived CDR1 and CDR2 are SGHTA and FQGNSA. The CDR3 DNA sequence: TGTGCCAGCAGGCTCGGGACAGGGACGGGTGAAAAACTGTTTTTT. It specifies CASRLGTGTGEKLFF.

Details on this clone: This CDR3 is also generated by other DNA sequences in the sample. The rearrangement joins TRBV20-1 to TRBJ2-3, with D uncertain. V was shortened by 2 bases and J by 6 bases, with 3 bases between the two germline ends. CDR3 length: 10 residues. Germline V gene data show CDR1 as DFQATT and CDR2 as SNEGSKA (reference sequence). CDR3 sequence reads: CSARRDTQYF. In DNA, the CDR3 is TGCAGTGCTAGACGGGATACGCAGTATTTT.

The chain employs TRBV2 and TRBJ1-4; perhaps TRBD1 as D (6 bases). This CDR3 is built from 14 residues. V lost 6 bases, J lost 5 bases, and 13 bases lay in between. Germline CDR1 SNHLY, CDR2 FYNNEI. The CDR3 DNA is TGTGCCAGCAGGGTTGGACAGAAAAATGAAAAACTGTTTTTT. It codes for CASRVGQKNEKLFF.

The chain recombines TRBV9 with TRBJ1-5; possible D gene TRBD1, 6 bases. CDR3 length: 17 amino acids. The V end lost 3 bases, the J end lost 0 bases, and 16 bases lay between the germline ends. CDR1 and CDR2 (germline): SGDLS, YYNGEE. CDR3: CASSEGGGPYSNQPQHF. The CDR3, as DNA: TGTGCCAGCAGCGAAGGGGGAGGGCCTTATAGCAATCAGCCCCAGCATTTT.

The CDR3 sequence is CASSPRDRKNQPQHF. The CDR3 coding sequence is TGTGCCAGCAGTCCGCGGGACAGGAAAAATCAGCCCCAGCATTTT. This chain connects TRBV28 to TRBJ1-5; 8 nucleotides line up with TRBD1. V was clipped by 5 bases and J by 4 bases; unmatched bases: 7. The CDR3 has 15 amino acids. Germline CDR1 and CDR2: MDHEN and SYDVKM.

The table lists this clone with a few counts. The J gene is TRBJ1-1, the V gene TRBV19, with a weak D call TRBD1 (5 bases). Germline values: CDR1 LNHDA, CDR2 SQIVND (reference sequence). The V end lost 7 bases, the J end lost 5 bases, and 17 bases lay between the germline ends. The CDR3 is made up of 14 amino acids. CDR3 nucleotides: TGTGCCAGTAATAATCCCCAGGGTGGAACTGAAGCTTTCTTT. Translated: CASNNPQGGTEAFF. Together with reference TRBV19 and TRBJ1-1, the CDR3 gives the full variable domain: DGGITQSPKYLFRKEGQNVTLSCEQNLNHDAMYWYRQDPGQGLRLIYYSQIVNDFQKGDIAEGYSVSREKKESFPLTVTSAQKNPTAFYLCASNNPQGGTEAFFGQGTRLTVV.

Only one count was recorded for this clone. The chain is built from TRBV15 and TRBJ2-1, with TRBD2 identical over 15 bases. Germline V lookup: CDR1 LNHNV, CDR2 YYDKDF (reference sequence). This CDR3 comprises 16 residues. The ends lost 5 bases at V and 4 bases at J; junction bases unmatched: 3. The CDR3 spells CATSGGTSGRYNEQFF. The CDR3, as DNA: TGTGCCACCAGCGGGGGGACTAGCGGGAGGTACAATGAGCAGTTCTTC.

To note about this clone: This sample also contains other DNA sequences that code for the same CDR3. V is TRBV5-1 and J is TRBJ1-2; the D is unclear. This CDR3 is 12 amino acids long. CDR1 and CDR2 (germline): SGHRS, YFSETQ. Trimming pared 0 bases from V and 6 bases from J, leaving 6 bases between. For the CDR3, the DNA is TGCGCCAGCAGCTTGGGGGGAGATGGCTACACCTTC. Its translation is CASSLGGDGYTF.

The rearrangement uses TRBV7-8 and TRBJ2-2; D perhaps matches TRBD2 (6 bases). This CDR3 has 13 amino acids. V shed 5 bases and J shed 7 bases, with 11 bases lying between them. Germline values: CDR1 SGHVS, CDR2 FQNEAQ. CDR3 amino acids: CASSKEGRGELFF. For the CDR3, the DNA is TGTGCCAGCAGCAAGGAGGGACGCGGGGAGCTGTTTTTT.

This clone has just a few counts. The V gene is TRBV5-1, the J gene TRBJ2-3, with a possible D match to TRBD1 (6 bases). The germline V and J ends were trimmed by 10 bases and 4 bases, with 10 bases remaining between them. The CDR3 is 11 amino acids. Germline lookup yields CDR1 SGHRS and CDR2 YFSETQ. Here the CDR3 DNA reads TGCGCCTGTCGACAGGCAGATACGCAGTATTTT. It yields the protein CACRQADTQYF.

The rearrangement uses TRBV11-2 and TRBJ1-2; TRBD1 agrees at 7 bases. V dropped 5 bases and J dropped 2; count of bases not matched to a gene: 14. In germline, CDR1 is SGHAT, CDR2 FQNNGV. This CDR3 has 17 amino acids. In nucleotides, the CDR3 is TGTGCCAGCAGCCCTTCCATCGTGACAGGGTACAACTATGGCTACACCTTC. Its protein product is CASSPSIVTGYNYGYTF.

The rearrangement uses TRBV10-3 and TRBJ2-5, with 9 bases aligning to TRBD2. Germline values: CDR1 ENHRY, CDR2 SYGVKD. There are 14 residues in the CDR3. With V trimmed by 6 bases and J by 1 base, 3 bases remained unmatched. The CDR3 loop is CAIRRTSAQETQYF. In DNA, the CDR3 is TGTGCCATCAGGAGGACTAGCGCCCAAGAGACCCAGTACTTC.

This clone was found once. The V gene is TRBV28, the J gene TRBJ1-2, with D uncertain. Per germline, CDR1 MDHEN and CDR2 SYDVKM. Deletions cut 6 bases from V and 6 bases from J, with 17 bases between. The CDR3 covers 14 residues. CDR3 protein: CASRPGYGRDGYTF. The CDR3 DNA is TGTGCCAGCAGACCCGGTTATGGCCGGGATGGCTACACCTTC.

V is TRBV28 and J is TRBJ1-3; no clear D gene. There are 14 residues in the CDR3. Trimming took 3 bases from V and 4 from J, leaving 10 bases between them. Germline V gives CDR1 MDHEN, CDR2 SYDVKM. The CDR3 spells CASSLVGLGNTIYF. The CDR3 nucleotides read TGTGCCAGCAGTTTGGTCGGGTTAGGAAACACCATATATTTT.

The V and J genes are TRBV14 and TRBJ2-7; 12 bases are a match to TRBD2. This CDR3 is 19 amino acids long. Germline-derived CDR1 and CDR2 are SGHDN and FVKESK. With 0 bases clipped from V and 2 bases from J, the junction kept 11 bases outside the gene matches. Here the CDR3 DNA reads TGTGCCAGCAGCCAAGAAACTCTAGCGGGAGGGTATTCCCCCTACGAGCAGTACTTC. Translating gives CASSQETLAGGYSPYEQYF.